This TCR beta chain appears in the sequencing data of a study of OX40 agonist ivuxolimab in advanced cancers. The overall study: Patients in the trial were receiving intravenous ivuxolimab every 2 weeks, at doses of 0.01 to 10 mg/kg. Study results and limitations: Researchers did not determine the expanded peripheral T cells' antigen specificity.

The germline V gene has CDR1 SGHDT and CDR2 YYEEEE. The CDR3 has 13 residues. V lost 7 bases and J lost 1, with 9 bases in between. TCRdb's copy holds only in-frame clones and misses some; the assay was immunoSEQ multiplex PCR. The sample holds about 50,000 clones, about 93% seen once. Points on this clone: Antigen specificity is unknown.

The sample consisted of CD4+ or CD8+ T cells sorted from blood, taken in a trial of the OX40 agonist ivuxolimab. The clonotype originates from an adult with an advanced solid tumor such as melanoma, head and neck, liver or kidney cancer. The rearrangement joins TRBV5-6 to TRBJ2-1, with D possibly TRBD2 on 5 matching bases. The CDR3: CASATTSYNEQFF. The DNA for the CDR3 is TGTGCCAGCGCGACTACGTCCTACAATGAGCAGTTCTTC.